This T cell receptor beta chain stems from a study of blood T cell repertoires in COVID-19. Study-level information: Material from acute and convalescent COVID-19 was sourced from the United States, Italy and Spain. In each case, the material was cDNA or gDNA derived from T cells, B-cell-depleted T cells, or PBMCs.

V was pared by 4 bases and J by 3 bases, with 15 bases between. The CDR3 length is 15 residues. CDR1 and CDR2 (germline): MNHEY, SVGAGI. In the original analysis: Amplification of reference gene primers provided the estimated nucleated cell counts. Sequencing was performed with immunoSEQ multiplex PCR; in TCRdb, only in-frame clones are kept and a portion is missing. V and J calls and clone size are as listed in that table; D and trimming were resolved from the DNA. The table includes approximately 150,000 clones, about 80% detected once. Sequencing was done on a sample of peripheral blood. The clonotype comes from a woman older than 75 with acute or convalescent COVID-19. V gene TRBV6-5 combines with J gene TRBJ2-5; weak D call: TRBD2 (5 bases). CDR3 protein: CASSSVGIGEETQYF. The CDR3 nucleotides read TGTGCCAGCAGTTCAGTAGGAATCGGGGAAGAGACCCAGTACTTC.